Here is one T cell receptor (beta chain) with its context. This specimen belongs to a study of blood T cell repertoires in COVID-19. Germline values: CDR1 SGHTA, CDR2 FQGNSA. V gave up 1 base and J gave up 5 bases; unmatched junction bases: 7. The CDR3 contains 15 residues. Using immunoSEQ multiplex PCR, the repertoire was profiled, and TCRdb retains in-frame clones only, with some absent. Of approximately 200,000 clones in the sample, 80% to 90% are singletons; the top ten hold roughly 3%. The V call is TRBV7-2, the J call TRBJ1-2; 7 nucleotides agree with TRBD1. Material for sequencing was peripheral blood. The source of this sequence is a man aged 25-45 years with COVID-19, enrolled during active disease. The CDR3 reads CASSLGGGAIYGYTF. The CDR3 DNA is TGTGCCAGCAGCTTAGGAGGGGGCGCCATTTATGGCTACACCTTC.